These 12 T cell receptor beta chains were sequenced from one sample in a study of CD8+ T cells in alopecia areata. Reverse transcription of extracted RNA yielded cDNA, which provided the sequencing template. Libraries were prepared by immunoSEQ multiplex PCR; TCRdb keeps only in-frame clonotypes and omits some of them. Here the sample spans fewer than 250,000 clones, over 60% being singletons. This sample's treatment: oral pan-JAK inhibitor, 5-10 mg twice daily. The specimen comprised CD4+ T cells sorted from blood, sampled at week 4, from a patient treated with tofacitinib. The source is a human donor with alopecia areata.

The J gene is TRBJ1-6, the V gene TRBV15; 7 bases map to TRBD1. CDR1 and CDR2 (germline): LNHNV, YYDKDF (reference sequence). V lost 5 bases and J lost 1; bases outside the gene matches: 2. The CDR3 has 15 residues. The CDR3 DNA is TGTGCCACCAGCTCACAGGGGTCCTATAATTCACCCCTCCACTTT. It translates to CATSSQGSYNSPLHF.

The chain carries TRBV30 and TRBJ1-1; the match to TRBD1 covers 8 bases. V lost 3 bases and J lost 2; bases outside the gene matches: 17. Germline CDR1 and CDR2: GTSNPN and SVGIG (reference sequence). The CDR3 runs 18 residues. The CDR3 is CAWSRSTSGTGDNTEAFF. The CDR3 DNA is TGTGCCTGGAGCCGATCGACCAGCGGGACAGGCGATAACACTGAAGCTTTCTTT.

This chain links TRBV30 with TRBJ1-2; D unclear. CDR1 is GTSNPN and CDR2 is SVGIG in the germline V gene (reference sequence). The length of the CDR3 is 13 residues. Trimming left V 2 bases short and J 7 bases short, with 14 bases between. The CDR3 nucleotides are TGTGCCTGGAGTTCTCAGGTTACTATTGGCTACACCTTC. This translates into CAWSSQVTIGYTF.

This clone was detected only a few times. CDR3 amino acids: CASSARGFSTDTQYF. The CDR3 bases are TGTGCCAGCAGTGCTCGGGGGTTTAGCACAGATACGCAGTATTTT. The chain carries TRBV6-5 and TRBJ2-3, with TRBD2 as a possible D gene (6 bases). CDR3 length: 15 residues. From germline, CDR1 is MNHEY and CDR2 SVGAGI. V lost 5 bases, J lost 0 bases, and 12 bases lay in between.

The chain joins TRBV4-2 to TRBJ2-3; TRBD2 aligns across 12 bases. Trimming took 1 base from V and 0 from J; bases not matched to a gene: 5. Germline-derived CDR1 and CDR2 are LGHNA and YNFKEQ. This CDR3 contains 18 residues. In DNA form, the CDR3 reads TGTGCCAGCAGCCAAGGGACTAGCGGGGTCCGGAGCACAGATACGCAGTATTTT. Amino acids: CASSQGTSGVRSTDTQYF.

The chain employs TRBV25-1 and TRBJ1-5; no clear D. CDR3 length: 12 amino acids. Trimming shortened V by 9 bases and J by 2 bases, and 8 bases separated the two germline ends. CDR1 MGHDK and CDR2 SYGVNS come from the germline V gene. The CDR3 bases are TGTGCCAGTGGGTTAGGCAATCAGCCCCAGCATTTT. Translation: CASGLGNQPQHF. The complete variable domain, with remaining parts taken from reference TRBV25-1 and TRBJ1-5, reads EADIYQTPRYLVIGTGKKITLECSQTMGHDKMYWYQQDPGMELHLIHYSYGVNSTEKGDLSSESTVSRIRTEHFPLTLESARPSHTSQYLCASGLGNQPQHFGDGTRLSIL.

The chain recombines TRBV27 with TRBJ2-5; either TRBD1 or TRBD2 may fit D (5 bases each). The CDR3 extends over 13 amino acids. Trimming took 3 bases from V and 4 from J, leaving 9 bases between them. Germline loops: CDR1 MNHEY, CDR2 SMNVEV (reference sequence). The CDR3 DNA sequence: TGTGCCAGCAGTTTGTCCGGGGCAGAGACCCAGTACTTC. This gives the protein CASSLSGAETQYF.

The chain has TRBV25-1 and TRBJ2-3; D is uncertain. V lost 6 bases to trimming and J lost 0 bases, with 16 bases between them. Germline CDR1 MGHDK, CDR2 SYGVNS. The CDR3 consists of 16 residues. CDR3 sequence reads: CASRPRAGESTDTQYF. The CDR3 DNA follows: TGTGCCAGCAGACCCAGAGCCGGAGAGAGCACAGATACGCAGTATTTT.

This chain joins TRBV13 and TRBJ1-2, with 12 bases matching TRBD1. The CDR3 is made up of 15 amino acids. Per the germline V gene, CDR1 is PRHDT and CDR2 is FYEKMQ (reference sequence). Unmatched junction bases numbered 7, after V lost 5 bases and J lost 6 bases. The CDR3 loop reads CASSRLGTGGNGYTF. CDR3 bases: TGTGCCAGCAGCCGACTTGGGACAGGGGGCAATGGCTACACCTTC. Drawing the rest from reference TRBV13 and TRBJ1-2, the complete variable domain is AAGVIQSPRHLIKEKRETATLKCYPIPRHDTVYWYQQGPGQDPQFLISFYEKMQSDKGSIPDRFSAQQFSDYHSELNMSSLELGDSALYFCASSRLGTGGNGYTFGSGTRLTVV.

The table lists this clone with a few counts. This rearrangement joins TRBV25-1 to TRBJ2-2, with TRBD1 identical over 8 bases. Germline CDR1 and CDR2: MGHDK and SYGVNS. The CDR3 contains 15 residues. V trimming: 4 bases; J trimming: 3 bases; junction bases outside the gene matches: 4. This CDR3 is CASSVRTGYTGELFF. CDR3 in DNA: TGTGCCAGCAGTGTACGGACAGGGTACACCGGGGAGCTGTTTTTT.

The chain joins TRBV5-1 to TRBJ1-4, with 7 bases aligning to TRBD1. This CDR3 comprises 15 residues. CDR1 SGHRS and CDR2 YFSETQ come from the germline V gene. The junction had 8 bases not matched to a gene; V was cut back by 4 bases and J by 5 bases. CDR3 in amino acids: CASSTRDSSNEKLFF. In DNA form, the CDR3 reads TGCGCCAGCAGCACACGGGACAGCTCGAATGAAAAACTGTTTTTT.

The chain is built from TRBV14 and TRBJ2-1, with 12 bases matching TRBD2. Losses at the gene ends were 3 bases for V and 7 bases for J; bases not matched to a gene: 1. The CDR3 has 14 amino acids. Germline values: CDR1 SGHDN, CDR2 FVKESK. CDR3 residues: CASSQTSGGNEQFF. In DNA, the CDR3 is TGTGCCAGCAGCCAGACTAGCGGGGGAAATGAGCAGTTCTTC.